The present T cell receptor beta chain was sequenced within a study of T-cell reconstitution after alpha-beta-depleted transplantation in children. A library of TCRbeta sequences, prepared with unique molecular identifiers, was generated. TCRdb ran MiXCR on the PCR reads and lists one entry per CDR3 protein. The sample records 600,000 to 700,000 distinct CDR3 sequences, approximately 15% being singletons. The sequence was collected from a human donor who donated a stem cell graft to a child with acute myeloid leukemia. Source: PBMCs from the stem cell graft donor, taken from the stem cell graft.

CDR3 residues: CATSEPGTGVQPQHF. CDR3 bases: TGTGCCACCAGTGAACCCGGGACAGGGGTACAGCCCCAGCATTTT. The V call is TRBV24-1, the J call TRBJ1-5; 10 nucleotides align to TRBD1. Germline-derived CDR1 and CDR2 are KGHDR and SFDVKD. Trimming took 4 bases from V and 7 from J; bases not matched to a gene: 6. The CDR3 extends over 15 amino acids.